Described below is a single T cell receptor (beta chain) sequence and its context. Its target is not known. Documented time point: 4-8 weeks after completion of therapy. This entry is derived from a study of T cell therapy after organ transplantation. The study, taken as a whole, reports: In nonresponders, large pretherapy expansions changed minimally after therapy.

TCRdb's table, derived via immunoSEQ multiplex PCR, lists solely in-frame clones and lacks some. The table has 20,000 or so clones, about four fifths seen once. The material was CD8+ T cells from blood, obtained after autologous CMV-specific T cell therapy. The clonotype originates from a human patient who had received a solid organ transplant and had CMV disease. A subset of T cells may come from the graft donor.

The CDR3: CASSLVSSGSYEQYF. The CDR3 coding sequence is TGTGCCAGCAGTTTGGTCTCTAGCGGGAGTTACGAGCAGTACTTC. J is TRBJ2-7 and V is TRBV6-5, with 10 positions matching TRBD2. The length of the CDR3 is 15 residues. The V gene's germline CDR1 is MNHEY and CDR2 SVGAGI. The V gene end was trimmed by 4 bases and the J gene end by 4 bases; junction bases not matched to a gene: 7.